The 18 T cell receptor beta chains below all came from one sample that was sequenced in a study of human T cells and chemical hapten exposure. The time point denotes: patch test 1, 2 weeks after DPC sensitization. Treatment defined: therapeutic diphenylcyclopropenone sensitization with weekly scalp DPC. MiXCR, applied by TCRdb to the RACE reads, yields one record per CDR3 protein. The table includes roughly 70,000 distinct CDR3 sequences, around 9.8% detected once. The sample in question was whole blood, obtained in connection with sensitization to the hapten diphenylcyclopropenone (DPC). These receptors all come from a woman in her thirties or forties with alopecia areata. Some clones in this sample may be carry-over from other donors' samples.

This clonotype has at least ten counts. The CDR3 is CASSYSTVGEQYF. In DNA, the CDR3 is TGTGCCAGCAGTTACTCCACAGTGGGCGAGCAGTACTTC. The V gene is TRBV6-6, the J gene TRBJ2-7; D is uncertain. There are 13 residues in the CDR3. The V end lost 0 bases, the J end lost 6 bases, and 9 bases lay between the germline ends. From germline, CDR1 is MNHNY and CDR2 SVGAGI (reference sequence).

This clonotype has a handful of counts. The DNA of the CDR3 is TGTGCCAGCAGCTTAGGGGTGGCCTATGGCTACACCTTC. This encodes CASSLGVAYGYTF. This chain links TRBV11-2 with TRBJ1-2; D gene unclear. The germline V gene encodes CDR1 SGHAT and CDR2 FQNNGV. The CDR3 length is 13 residues. V lost 1 base and J lost 4, with 7 bases in between.

This clonotype showed up many times. The chain joins TRBV10-3 to TRBJ2-1; TRBD2 aligns across 8 bases. The J segment lost 6 bases and the V segment lost 2 bases, leaving 6 bases of the junction unmatched. In germline, CDR1 is ENHRY, CDR2 SYGVKD. The CDR3 sequence is 15 residues long. As DNA, the CDR3 is TGTGCCATCAGTGAGCCACAGCGGGGGTCCAATGAGCAGTTCTTC. Protein: CAISEPQRGSNEQFF.

Ten or more counts support this clonotype. The chain has TRBV18 and TRBJ2-7; D is unresolved. V was shortened by 6 bases and J by 2 bases, with 8 bases between the two germline ends. Germline V lookup: CDR1 KGHSH, CDR2 LQKENI. The CDR3 sequence is 12 residues long. DNA for the CDR3: TGTGCCAGCTCTCTCGACACCTACGAGCAGTACTTC. This gives the protein CASSLDTYEQYF. Looking up the rest from reference TRBV18 and TRBJ2-7 gives the full variable domain: NAGVMQNPRHLVRRRGQEARLRCSPMKGHSHVYWYRQLPEEGLKFMVYLQKENIIDESGMPKERFSAEFPKEGPSILRIQQVVRGDSAAYFCASSLDTYEQYFGPGTRLTVT.

This clonotype was seen at least ten times. This chain links TRBV10-3 with TRBJ2-5, with 8 bases aligning to TRBD2. The germline CDR1 and CDR2 sequences are ENHRY and SYGVKD. V shed 3 bases and J 5 bases; nucleotides not matched to a gene: 11. The CDR3 covers 16 residues. The CDR3 region is CAISDPEESGGETQYF. DNA for the CDR3: TGTGCCATCAGTGATCCCGAGGAAAGCGGGGGTGAGACCCAGTACTTC.

This clonotype was recorded at least ten times. This sequence joins TRBV11-2 and TRBJ2-1; D is ambiguous. The CDR3 loop spans 15 amino acids. Trimming took off 1 base at V and 0 bases at J, with 7 bases between the two ends. The germline CDR1 and CDR2 sequences are SGHAT and FQNNGV. The CDR3 reads CASSLGMGSYNEQFF. CDR3 coding DNA: TGTGCCAGCAGCTTAGGGATGGGCTCCTACAATGAGCAGTTCTTC.

The sample holds many counts of this clonotype. V gene TRBV4-1 combines with J gene TRBJ1-1, with TRBD1 as a possible D gene (6 bases). Trimming took off 0 bases at V and 0 bases at J, with 14 bases between the two ends. The CDR3 consists of 17 residues. Germline CDR1 MGHRA, CDR2 YSYEKL. CDR3 DNA sequence: TGCGCCAGCAGCCAAGATCTCAGGACAGAGATGAACACTGAAGCTTTCTTT. Its protein is CASSQDLRTEMNTEAFF.

This clonotype was counted a few times. This chain uses TRBV7-9 with TRBJ2-3; 11 nucleotides align to TRBD2. Trimming removed 5 bases from V and 0 bases from J; junction bases left unmatched: 4. This CDR3 is built from 16 residues. Germline V CDR1 and CDR2: SEHNR, FQNEAQ (reference sequence). CDR3 nucleotide sequence: TGTGCCAGCAGCCCCACTAGCGGGGGTAGCACAGATACGCAGTATTTT. This sequence encodes CASSPTSGGSTDTQYF.

This clonotype has at least ten counts. V and J are TRBV7-6 and TRBJ2-7; D is ambiguous. Deletions cut 1 base from V and 5 bases from J, with 12 bases between. Germline CDR1 SGHVS, CDR2 FNYEAQ. The CDR3 sequence is 14 residues long. In DNA, the CDR3 is TGTGCCAGCAGCTTAGGCCCCCCGAGGAACGAGCAGTACTTC. Amino acids: CASSLGPPRNEQYF. Looking up the rest from reference TRBV7-6 and TRBJ2-7 gives the full variable domain: GAGVSQSPRYKVTKRGQDVALRCDPISGHVSLYWYRQALGQGPEFLTYFNYEAQQDKSGLPNDRFSAERPEGSISTLTIQRTEQRDSAMYRCASSLGPPRNEQYFGPGTRLTVT.

The chain combines TRBV13 with TRBJ1-1, with 8 bases fitting TRBD1. This CDR3 has 16 amino acids. Germline-derived CDR1 and CDR2 are PRHDT and FYEKMQ (reference sequence). V lost 2 bases, J lost 3 bases, and 8 bases stayed unmatched. In nucleotides, the CDR3 is TGTGCCAGCAGCTTAAGGGACAGGAGGGGCGACACTGAAGCTTTCTTT. It yields the protein CASSLRDRRGDTEAFF. Filled out from reference TRBV13 and TRBJ1-1, the complete variable domain reads AAGVIQSPRHLIKEKRETATLKCYPIPRHDTVYWYQQGPGQDPQFLISFYEKMQSDKGSIPDRFSAQQFSDYHSELNMSSLELGDSALYFCASSLRDRRGDTEAFFGQGTRLTVV.

In its sample, this clonotype was seen many times. The V gene is TRBV20-1, the J gene TRBJ2-7, with D tentatively TRBD1 or TRBD2 (5 bases each). V shed 0 bases and J shed 2 bases, with 14 bases lying between them. The CDR3 has 15 residues. Germline CDR1 and CDR2: DFQATT and SNEGSKA (reference sequence). As DNA, the CDR3 is TGCAGTGCTAGAGACCCCCGGGACGGGACCTACGAGCAGTACTTC. Residues: CSARDPRDGTYEQYF.

A remark on this clonotype: Since a much larger clone is just one base distant, this may be a read error. This sequence joins TRBV27 and TRBJ2-2; 7 bases map to TRBD2. Germline lookup yields CDR1 MNHEY and CDR2 SMNVEV (reference sequence). This CDR3 has 14 residues. CDR3 region: CANSLAREGGELFF. The CDR3 DNA reads TGTGCCAACAGTTTAGCCAGGGAGGGCGGGGAGCTGTTTTTT.

There are many counts of this clonotype. The genes are TRBV9 and TRBJ2-3; the D call may be TRBD1 or TRBD2 (6 bases each). Germline lookup yields CDR1 SGDLS and CDR2 YYNGEE. The CDR3 runs to 17 residues. The V and J ends lost 1 base and 9 bases respectively, with 24 bases between them. CDR3 region: CASSVYESGLEGVTQYF. DNA of the CDR3: TGTGCCAGCAGCGTATACGAATCTGGGCTGGAGGGGGTGACGCAGTATTTT.

This clonotype has a count of ten or more. CDR3 sequence: CASKQGSSPLHF. For the CDR3, the DNA is TGTGCCAGTAAACAGGGGTCCTCACCCCTCCACTTT. The chain uses TRBV2 and TRBJ1-6; 7 bases line up with TRBD1. V was pared by 9 bases and J by 10 bases, with 6 bases of the junction left unmatched. The germline V gene has CDR1 SNHLY and CDR2 FYNNEI. The CDR3 runs to 12 residues. The variable domain in full, completed from reference TRBV2 and TRBJ1-6, reads EPEVTQTPSHQVTQMGQEVILRCVPISNHLYFYWYRQILGQKVEFLVSFYNNEISEKSEIFDDQFSVERPDGSNFTLKIRSTKLEDSAMYFCASKQGSSPLHFGNGTRLTVT.

There are a few counts of this clonotype. The rearrangement joins TRBV7-2 to TRBJ2-7; maybe TRBD1 (6 bases). V was shortened by 2 bases and J by 4 bases, with 18 bases between the two germline ends. Germline V lookup: CDR1 SGHTA, CDR2 FQGNSA. This CDR3 has 16 residues. The CDR3 spells CASSLSKGGPSYEQYF. The CDR3 DNA reads as TGTGCCAGCAGCTTATCGAAAGGGGGACCATCTTACGAGCAGTACTTC.

This rearrangement joins TRBV11-3 to TRBJ2-5, with D unclear. The germline CDR1 and CDR2 sequences are SGHNT and YENEEA. V was shortened by 5 bases and J by 4 bases, with 20 bases between the two germline ends. The CDR3 consists of 16 residues. In nucleotides, the CDR3 is TGTGCCAGCAGCGGAACGACTCCACTGACAATAGAGACCCAGTACTTC. This codes for CASSGTTPLTIETQYF.

As for this clonotype: The germline gene is not matched at one end of the junction; a read error may be the cause. The chain carries TRBV5-1 and TRBJ1-2; D remains ambiguous. CDR3 size: 13 residues. Germline V gene lookup returns CDR1 SGHRS and CDR2 YFSETQ. The CDR3 sequence: CASSLFLDYGYSF. For the CDR3, the DNA is TGCGCCAGCAGCTTGTTTCTGGACTATGGCTACTCCTTC. Full variable domain (remainder filled in from reference TRBV5-1 and TRBJ1-2): KAGVTQTPRYLIKTRGQQVTLSCSPISGHRSVSWYQQTPGQGLQFLFEYFSETQRNKGNFPGRFSGRQFSNSRSEMNVSTLELGDSALYLCASSLFLDYGYSFGSGTRLTVV.

This clonotype occurred many times. The genes are TRBV21-1 and TRBJ1-6. TRBV21-1 is tagged as a pseudogene. The CDR3 has 13 amino acids. CDR3 protein: CASSKQIFPPLHF. CDR3 nucleotide sequence: TGTGCCAGCAGCAAACAAATTTTCCCACCCCTCCACTTT.